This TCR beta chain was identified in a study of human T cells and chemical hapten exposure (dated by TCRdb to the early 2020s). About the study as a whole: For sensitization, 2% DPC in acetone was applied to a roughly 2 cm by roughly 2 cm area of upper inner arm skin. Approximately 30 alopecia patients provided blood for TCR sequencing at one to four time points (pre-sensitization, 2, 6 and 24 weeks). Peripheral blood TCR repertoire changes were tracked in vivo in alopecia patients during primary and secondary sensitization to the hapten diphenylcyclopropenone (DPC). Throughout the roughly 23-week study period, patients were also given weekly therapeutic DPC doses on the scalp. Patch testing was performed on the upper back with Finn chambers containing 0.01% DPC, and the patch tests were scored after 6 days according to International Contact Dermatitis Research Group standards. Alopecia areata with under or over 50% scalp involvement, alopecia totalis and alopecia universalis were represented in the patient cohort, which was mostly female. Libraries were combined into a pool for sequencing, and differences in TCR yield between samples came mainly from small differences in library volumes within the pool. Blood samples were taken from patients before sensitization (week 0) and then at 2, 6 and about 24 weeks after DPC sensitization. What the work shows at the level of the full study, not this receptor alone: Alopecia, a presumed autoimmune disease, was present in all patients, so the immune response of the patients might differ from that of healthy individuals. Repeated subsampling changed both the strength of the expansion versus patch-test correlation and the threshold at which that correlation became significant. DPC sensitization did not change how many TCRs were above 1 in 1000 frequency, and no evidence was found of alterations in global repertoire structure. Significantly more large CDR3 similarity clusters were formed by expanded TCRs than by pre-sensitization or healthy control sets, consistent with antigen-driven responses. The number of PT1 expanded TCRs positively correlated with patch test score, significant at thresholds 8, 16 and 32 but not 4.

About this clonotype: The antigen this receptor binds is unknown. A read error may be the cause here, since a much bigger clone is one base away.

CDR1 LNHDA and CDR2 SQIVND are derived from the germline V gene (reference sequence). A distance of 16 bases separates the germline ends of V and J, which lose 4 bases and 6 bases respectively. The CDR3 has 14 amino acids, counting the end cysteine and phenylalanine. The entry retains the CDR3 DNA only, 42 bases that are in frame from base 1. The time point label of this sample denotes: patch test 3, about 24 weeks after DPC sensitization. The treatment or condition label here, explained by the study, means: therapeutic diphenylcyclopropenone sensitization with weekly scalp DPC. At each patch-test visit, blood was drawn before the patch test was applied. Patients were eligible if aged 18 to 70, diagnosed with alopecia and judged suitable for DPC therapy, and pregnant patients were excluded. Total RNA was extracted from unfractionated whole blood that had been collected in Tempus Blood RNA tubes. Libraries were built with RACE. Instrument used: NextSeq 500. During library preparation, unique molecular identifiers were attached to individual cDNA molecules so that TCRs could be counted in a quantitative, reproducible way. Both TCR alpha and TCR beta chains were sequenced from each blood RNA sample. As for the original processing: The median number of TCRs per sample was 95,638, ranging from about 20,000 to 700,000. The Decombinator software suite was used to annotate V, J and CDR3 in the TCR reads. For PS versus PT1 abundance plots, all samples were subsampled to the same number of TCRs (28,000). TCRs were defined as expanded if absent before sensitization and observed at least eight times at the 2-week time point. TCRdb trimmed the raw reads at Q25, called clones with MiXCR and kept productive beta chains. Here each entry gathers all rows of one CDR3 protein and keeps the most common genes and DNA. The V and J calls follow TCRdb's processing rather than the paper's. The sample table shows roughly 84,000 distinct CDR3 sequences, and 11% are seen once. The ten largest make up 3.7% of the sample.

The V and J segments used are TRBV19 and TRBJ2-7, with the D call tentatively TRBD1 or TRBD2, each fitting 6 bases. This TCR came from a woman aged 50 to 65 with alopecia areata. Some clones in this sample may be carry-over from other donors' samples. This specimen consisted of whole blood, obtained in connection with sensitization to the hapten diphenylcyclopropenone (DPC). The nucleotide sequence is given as TGTGCCAGTAGTAGCGGGGACATTTTCTGCGAGCAGTACTTC. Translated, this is CASSSGDIFCEQYF.